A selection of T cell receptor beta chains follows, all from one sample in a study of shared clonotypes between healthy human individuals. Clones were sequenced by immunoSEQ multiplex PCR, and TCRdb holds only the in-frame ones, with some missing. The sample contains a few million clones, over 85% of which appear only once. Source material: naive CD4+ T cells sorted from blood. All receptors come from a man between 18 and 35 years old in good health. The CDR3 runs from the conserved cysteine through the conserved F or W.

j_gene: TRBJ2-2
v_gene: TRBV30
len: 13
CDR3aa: CAWRSGGPGELFF

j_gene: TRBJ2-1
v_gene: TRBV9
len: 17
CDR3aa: CASSEGRLRDFSFEQFF

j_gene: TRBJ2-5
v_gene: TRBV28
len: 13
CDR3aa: CASSFTSKETQYF

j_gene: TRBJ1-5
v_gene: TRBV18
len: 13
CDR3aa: CASSLNPDQPQHF

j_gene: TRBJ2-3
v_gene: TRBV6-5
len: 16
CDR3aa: CASSYSSGTSTDTQYF

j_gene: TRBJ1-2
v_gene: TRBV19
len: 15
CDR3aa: CASSGHSVANYGYTF

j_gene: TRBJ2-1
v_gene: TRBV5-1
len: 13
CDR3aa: CASSRRWGDEQFF

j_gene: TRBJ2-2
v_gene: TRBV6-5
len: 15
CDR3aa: CASSRGGGGTGELFF

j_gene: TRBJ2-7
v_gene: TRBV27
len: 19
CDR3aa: CASSLLGLAGGQMTYEQYF

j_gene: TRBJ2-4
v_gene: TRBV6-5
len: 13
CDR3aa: CASRRTEGNIQYF

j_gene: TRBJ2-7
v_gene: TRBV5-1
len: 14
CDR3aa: CASSSGTGGYEQYF

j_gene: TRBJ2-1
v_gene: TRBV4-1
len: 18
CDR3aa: CASSQDPLAASGYNEQFF

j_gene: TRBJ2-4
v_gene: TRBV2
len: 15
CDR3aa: CASGERSLAKNIQYF

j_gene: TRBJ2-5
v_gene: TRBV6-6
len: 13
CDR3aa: CASSGFWGETQYF

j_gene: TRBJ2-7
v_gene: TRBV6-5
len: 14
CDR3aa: CASSRGQGAYEQYF

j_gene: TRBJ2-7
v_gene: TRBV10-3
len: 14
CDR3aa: CAIRGLADSYEQYF

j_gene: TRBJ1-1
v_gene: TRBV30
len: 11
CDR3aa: CAWRGMVEAFF

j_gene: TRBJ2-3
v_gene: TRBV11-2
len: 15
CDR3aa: CASSLVTGGTDTQYF

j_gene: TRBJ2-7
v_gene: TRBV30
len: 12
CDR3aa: CAWTGLSAEQYF

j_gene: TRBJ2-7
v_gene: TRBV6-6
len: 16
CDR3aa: CASSSPSGGTTYEQYF

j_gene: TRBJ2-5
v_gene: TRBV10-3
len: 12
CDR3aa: CAIRNQLGAQYF

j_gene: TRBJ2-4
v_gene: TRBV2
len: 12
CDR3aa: CASSDLPAIQYF

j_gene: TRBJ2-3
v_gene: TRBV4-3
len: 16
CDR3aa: CASSQVAGVPTDTQYF

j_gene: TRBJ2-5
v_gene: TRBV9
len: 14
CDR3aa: CASTPGGLTETQYF

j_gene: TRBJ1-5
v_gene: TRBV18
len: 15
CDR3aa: CASSLRAESNQPQHF

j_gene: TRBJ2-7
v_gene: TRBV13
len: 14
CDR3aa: CASSLGRGTYEQYF

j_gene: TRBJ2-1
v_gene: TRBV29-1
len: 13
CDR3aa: CSVSVGQNNEQFF

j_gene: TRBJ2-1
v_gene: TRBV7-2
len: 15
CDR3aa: CASSLLGGDYNEQFF

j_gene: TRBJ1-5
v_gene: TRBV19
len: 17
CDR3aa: CASSTWWDGETNRPQHF

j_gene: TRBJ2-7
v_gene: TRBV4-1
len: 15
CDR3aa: CASSQKGTNSYEQYF

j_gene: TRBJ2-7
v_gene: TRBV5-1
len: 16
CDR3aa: CASSPGLAGGLYEQYF

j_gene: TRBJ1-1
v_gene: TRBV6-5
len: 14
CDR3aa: CASSYSGRGAEAFF

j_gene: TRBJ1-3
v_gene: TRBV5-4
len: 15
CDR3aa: CASSLAGIGGNTIYF

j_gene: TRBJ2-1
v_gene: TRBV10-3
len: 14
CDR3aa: CAIGKVQGADEQFF

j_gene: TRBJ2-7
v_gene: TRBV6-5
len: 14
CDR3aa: CASSSGGLKVEQYF

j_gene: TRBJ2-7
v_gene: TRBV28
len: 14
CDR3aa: CASTPSYYTYEQYF

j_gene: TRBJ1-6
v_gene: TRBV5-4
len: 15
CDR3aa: CASSLERGTSSPLHF

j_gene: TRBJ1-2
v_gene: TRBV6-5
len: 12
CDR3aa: CASQGRNYGYTF

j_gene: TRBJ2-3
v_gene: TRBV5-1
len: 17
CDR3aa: CASSRAGAVLGTDTQYF

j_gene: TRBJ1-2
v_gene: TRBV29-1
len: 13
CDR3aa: CSVAQGVGYGYTF

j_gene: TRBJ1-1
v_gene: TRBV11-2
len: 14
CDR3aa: CASSLGQAITEAFF

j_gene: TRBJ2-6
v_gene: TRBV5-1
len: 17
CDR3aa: CASSASGPTSGANVLTF

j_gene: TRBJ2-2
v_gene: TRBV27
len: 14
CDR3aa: CASSLSRGTGELFF

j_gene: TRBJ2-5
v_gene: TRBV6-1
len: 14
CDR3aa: CASRRDRVEETQYF

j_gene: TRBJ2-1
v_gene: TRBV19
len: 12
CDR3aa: CATRSIYNEQFF